This is a list of T cell receptor beta chains from one sample in a study of cytomegalovirus exposure and HLA in healthy donors. Sequencing was performed with immunoSEQ multiplex PCR; in TCRdb, only in-frame clones are kept and a portion is missing. The sample has 200,000 to 250,000 clones; around 80% are singletons. Sample: PBMCs. The receptor source for this set is a boy younger than 18 in good health and CMV-seronegative. The CDR3 runs from the conserved cysteine through the conserved F or W. Each record gives: D gene, clone size, J gene, CDR3 length, V gene, CDR3 protein, CDR3 DNA. The D gene is left open where the match is weak. The listing skips clone size in some rows; elsewhere it reads once, few, many or a size class.

D: NA
size: once
J: TRBJ2-7
length: 16
V: TRBV6-6
CDR3: CASSYSRGASRGEQYF
DNA: TGTGCCAGCAGTTACTCCAGGGGGGCCTCTCGGGGCGAGCAGTACTTC

D: NA
size: NA
J: TRBJ2-5
length: 14
V: TRBV15
CDR3: CATSRDLVDTQTYF
DNA: TGTGCCACCAGCAGAGATCTTGTTGACACCCAAACCTACTTC

D: NA
size: NA
J: TRBJ2-7
length: 14
V: TRBV7-8
CDR3: CASSLPGPHYEQYF
DNA: TGTGCCAGCAGCTTACCGGGTCCCCACTACGAGCAGTACTTC

D: TRBD2
size: NA
J: TRBJ2-2
length: 15
V: TRBV6-5
CDR3: CASSWASGGTGELFF
DNA: TGTGCCAGCAGTTGGGCCAGCGGGGGGACCGGGGAGCTGTTTTTT

D: TRBD2
size: once
J: TRBJ2-1
length: 16
V: TRBV27
CDR3: CASSLSFSGSSNEQFF
DNA: TGTGCCAGCAGTTTATCTTTTAGCGGGAGTTCCAATGAGCAGTTCTTC

D: TRBD1
size: once
J: TRBJ1-2
length: 14
V: TRBV25-1
CDR3: CATTKQGASYGYTF
DNA: TGTGCCACCACCAAGCAGGGGGCTTCATATGGCTACACCTTC

D: NA
size: NA
J: TRBJ1-1
length: 14
V: TRBV28
CDR3: CASRSRAENTEAFF
DNA: TGTGCCAGCAGGAGCAGGGCAGAAAACACTGAAGCTTTCTTT

D: NA
size: NA
J: TRBJ2-6
length: 17
V: TRBV4-2
CDR3: CASSQVAGPSGANVLTF
DNA: TGTGCCAGCAGCCAAGTTGCGGGACCCTCTGGGGCCAACGTCCTGACTTTC

D: TRBD2
size: NA
J: TRBJ2-3
length: 16
V: TRBV7-6
CDR3: CASSLSSGRGTDTQYF
DNA: TGTGCCAGCAGCTTGTCTAGCGGGAGAGGGACAGATACGCAGTATTTT

D: NA
size: NA
J: TRBJ2-7
length: 14
V: TRBV19
CDR3: CASSPALEHHEQYF
DNA: TGTGCCAGTAGTCCTGCACTAGAGCACCACGAGCAGTACTTC

D: NA
size: NA
J: TRBJ2-7
length: 11
V: TRBV19
CDR3: CASSTAYEQYF
DNA: TGTGCCAGTAGTACCGCCTACGAGCAGTACTTC

D: TRBD2
size: NA
J: TRBJ2-3
length: 15
V: TRBV9
CDR3: CASSVGAGGEDTQYF
DNA: TGTGCCAGCAGCGTAGGGGCGGGAGGGGAAGATACGCAGTATTTT

D: NA
size: NA
J: TRBJ1-6
length: 13
V: TRBV4-1
CDR3: CASSQEGVFTLHF
DNA: TGCGCCAGCAGCCAAGAGGGCGTTTTCACCCTCCACTTT

D: NA
size: NA
J: TRBJ1-2
length: 11
V: TRBV2
CDR3: CASSGTGGYTF
DNA: TGTGCCAGCAGTGGGACTGGGGGCTACACCTTC

D: NA
size: few
J: TRBJ1-2
length: 14
V: TRBV5-4
CDR3: CASSLEAGNGGYTF
DNA: TGTGCCAGCAGCTTGGAGGCAGGGAATGGTGGCTACACCTTC

D: TRBD2
size: NA
J: TRBJ2-1
length: 15
V: TRBV10-3
CDR3: CAIRDGTSGGNEQFF
DNA: TGTGCCATCAGGGACGGGACTAGCGGGGGCAATGAGCAGTTCTTC

D: TRBD1
size: NA
J: TRBJ1-1
length: 14
V: TRBV4-1
CDR3: CASSLNRGGTEAFF
DNA: TGCGCCAGCAGCCTCAACAGGGGGGGCACTGAAGCTTTCTTT

D: NA
size: NA
J: TRBJ2-7
length: 15
V: TRBV5-5
CDR3: CASSWGRTATYEQYF
DNA: TGTGCCAGCAGCTGGGGCAGGACAGCTACCTACGAGCAGTACTTC